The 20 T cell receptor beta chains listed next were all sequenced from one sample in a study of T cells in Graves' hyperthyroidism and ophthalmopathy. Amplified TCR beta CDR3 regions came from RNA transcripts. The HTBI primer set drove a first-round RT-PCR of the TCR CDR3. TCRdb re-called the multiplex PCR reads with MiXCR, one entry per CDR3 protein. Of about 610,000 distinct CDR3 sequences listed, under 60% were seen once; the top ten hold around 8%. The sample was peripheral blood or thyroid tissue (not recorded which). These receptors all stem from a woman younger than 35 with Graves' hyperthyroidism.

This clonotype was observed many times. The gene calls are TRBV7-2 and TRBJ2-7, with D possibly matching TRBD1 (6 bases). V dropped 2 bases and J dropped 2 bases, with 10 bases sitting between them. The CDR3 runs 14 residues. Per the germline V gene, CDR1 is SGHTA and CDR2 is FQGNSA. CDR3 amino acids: CASSLLGQTYEQYF. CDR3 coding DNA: TGTGCCAGCAGCTTATTGGGACAAACCTACGAGCAGTACTTC.

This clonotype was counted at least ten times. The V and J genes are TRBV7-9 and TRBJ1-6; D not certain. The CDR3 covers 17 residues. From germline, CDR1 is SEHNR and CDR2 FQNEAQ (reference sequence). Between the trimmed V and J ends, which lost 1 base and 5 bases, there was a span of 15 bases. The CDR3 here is CASSLGVRTQDNSPLHF. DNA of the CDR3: TGTGCCAGCAGCTTAGGTGTTAGGACGCAGGATAATTCACCCCTCCACTTT.

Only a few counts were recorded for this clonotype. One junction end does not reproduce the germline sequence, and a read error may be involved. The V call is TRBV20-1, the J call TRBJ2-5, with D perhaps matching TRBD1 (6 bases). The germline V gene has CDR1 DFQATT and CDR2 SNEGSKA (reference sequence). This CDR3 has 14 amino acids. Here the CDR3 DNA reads TGCAGTGCTAGTCCAACAGGGATCCAAGAGATCCAGTACTTC. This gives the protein CSASPTGIQEIQYF.

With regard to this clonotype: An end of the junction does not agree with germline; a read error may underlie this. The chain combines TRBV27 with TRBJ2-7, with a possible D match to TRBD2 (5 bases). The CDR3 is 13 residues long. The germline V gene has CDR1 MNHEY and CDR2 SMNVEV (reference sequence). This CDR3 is CASSIGSSYERYF. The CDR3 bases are TGTGCCAGCAGTATAGGGAGCTCCTACGAGCGGTACTTC.

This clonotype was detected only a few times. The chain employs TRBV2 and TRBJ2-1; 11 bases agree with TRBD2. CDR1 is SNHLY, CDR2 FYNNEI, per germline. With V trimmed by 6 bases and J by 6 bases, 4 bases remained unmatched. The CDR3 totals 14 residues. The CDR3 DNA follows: TGTGCCAGCAGGGGACTAGCGGCTGGCAATGAGCAGTTCTTC. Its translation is CASRGLAAGNEQFF.

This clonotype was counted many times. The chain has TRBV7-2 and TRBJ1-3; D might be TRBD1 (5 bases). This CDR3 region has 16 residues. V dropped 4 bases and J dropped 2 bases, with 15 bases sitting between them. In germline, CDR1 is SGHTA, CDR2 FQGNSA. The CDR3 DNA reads TGTGCCAGCAGCTCCTTAGGACACATCACTGGAAACACCATATATTTT. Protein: CASSSLGHITGNTIYF.

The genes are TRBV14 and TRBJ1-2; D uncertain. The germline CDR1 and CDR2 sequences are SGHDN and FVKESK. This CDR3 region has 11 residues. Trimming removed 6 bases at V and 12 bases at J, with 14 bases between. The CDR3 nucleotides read TGTGCCAGCAGAGATCGGACGAGTGACACCTTC. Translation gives CASRDRTSDTF.

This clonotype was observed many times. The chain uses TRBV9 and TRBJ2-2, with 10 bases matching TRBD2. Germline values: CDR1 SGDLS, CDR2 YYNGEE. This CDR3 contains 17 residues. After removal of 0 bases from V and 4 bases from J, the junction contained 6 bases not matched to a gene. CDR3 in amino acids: CASSVVRAGGGTGELFF. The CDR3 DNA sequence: TGTGCCAGCAGCGTAGTAAGAGCGGGAGGGGGCACCGGGGAGCTGTTTTTT.

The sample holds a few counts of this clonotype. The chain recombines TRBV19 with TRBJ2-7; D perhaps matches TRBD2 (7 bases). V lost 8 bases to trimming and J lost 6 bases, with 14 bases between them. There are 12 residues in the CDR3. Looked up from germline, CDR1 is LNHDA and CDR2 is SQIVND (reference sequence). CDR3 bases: TGTGCCAGTTGGGGGGGCGGGAGCGAGCAGTACTTC. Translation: CASWGGGSEQYF.

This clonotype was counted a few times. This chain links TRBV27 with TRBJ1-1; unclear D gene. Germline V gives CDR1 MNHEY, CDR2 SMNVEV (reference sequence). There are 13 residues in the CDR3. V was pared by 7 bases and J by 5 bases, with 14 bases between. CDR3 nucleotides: TGTGCCAGCACCCCGGGCTCTATAACTGAAGCTTTCTTT. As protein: CASTPGSITEAFF.

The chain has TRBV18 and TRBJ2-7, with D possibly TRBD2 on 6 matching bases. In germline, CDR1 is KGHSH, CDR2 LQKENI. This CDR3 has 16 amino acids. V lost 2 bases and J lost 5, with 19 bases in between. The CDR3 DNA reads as TGTGCCAGCTCACCAGGAGGGGACTCCTACGGGAACGAGCAGTACTTC. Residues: CASSPGGDSYGNEQYF.

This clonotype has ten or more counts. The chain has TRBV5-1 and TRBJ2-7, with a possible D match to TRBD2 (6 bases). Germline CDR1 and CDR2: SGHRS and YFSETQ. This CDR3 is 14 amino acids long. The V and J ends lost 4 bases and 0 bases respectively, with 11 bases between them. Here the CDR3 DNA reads TGCGCCAGCAGCCTGGAGGGTCGCTCCTACGAGCAGTACTTC. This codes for CASSLEGRSYEQYF.

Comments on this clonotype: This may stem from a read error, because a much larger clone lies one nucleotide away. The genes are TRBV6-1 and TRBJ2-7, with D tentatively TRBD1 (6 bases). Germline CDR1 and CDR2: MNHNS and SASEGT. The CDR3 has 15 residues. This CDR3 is CACSPSPGHGYEQYF. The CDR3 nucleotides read TGTGCCTGCAGTCCTTCACCGGGACACGGGTACGAGCAGTACTTC.

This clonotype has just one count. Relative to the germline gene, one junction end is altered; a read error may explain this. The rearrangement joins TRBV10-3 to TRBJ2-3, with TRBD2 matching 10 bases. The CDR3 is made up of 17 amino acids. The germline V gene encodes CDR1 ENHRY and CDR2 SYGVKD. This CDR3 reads CAISGPSGSSSTDTQCF. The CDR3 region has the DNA TGTGCCATCAGTGGTCCTAGCGGGAGTTCTAGCACAGATACGCAGTGTTTT.

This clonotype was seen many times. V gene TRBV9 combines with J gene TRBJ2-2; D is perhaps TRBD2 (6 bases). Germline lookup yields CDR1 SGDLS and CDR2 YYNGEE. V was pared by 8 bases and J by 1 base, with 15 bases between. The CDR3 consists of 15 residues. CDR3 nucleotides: TGTGCCAGTCGGCGGGGATGGGGGAACACCGGGGAGCTGTTTTTT. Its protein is CASRRGWGNTGELFF. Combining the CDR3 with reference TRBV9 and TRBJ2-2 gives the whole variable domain DSGVTQTPKHLITATGQRVTLRCSPRSGDLSVYWYQQSLDQGLQFLIQYYNGEERAKGNILERFSAQQFPDLHSELNLSSLELGDSALYFCASRRGWGNTGELFFGEGSRLTVL.

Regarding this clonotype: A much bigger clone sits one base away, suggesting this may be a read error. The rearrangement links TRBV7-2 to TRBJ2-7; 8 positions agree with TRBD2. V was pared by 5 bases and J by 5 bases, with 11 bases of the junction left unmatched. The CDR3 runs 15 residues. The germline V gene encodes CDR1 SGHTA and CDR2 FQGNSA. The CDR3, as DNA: TGTGCCAGCAGCCCCAAACCCGCGGGAGGCCACGAGCAGTACTTC. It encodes CASSPKPAGGHEQYF. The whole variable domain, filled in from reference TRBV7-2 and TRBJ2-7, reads GAGVSQSPSNKVTEKGKDVELRCDPISGHTALYWYRQSLGQGLEFLIYFQGNSAPDKSGLPSDRFSAERTGGSVSTLTIQRTQQEDSAVYLCASSPKPAGGHEQYFGPGTRLTVT.

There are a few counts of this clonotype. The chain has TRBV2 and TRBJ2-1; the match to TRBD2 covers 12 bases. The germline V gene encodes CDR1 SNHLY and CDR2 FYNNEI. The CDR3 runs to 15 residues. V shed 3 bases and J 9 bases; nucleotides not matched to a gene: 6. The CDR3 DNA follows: TGTGCCAGCAGTGACGAACTAGCGGGAGGAAGTGAGCAGTTCTTC. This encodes CASSDELAGGSEQFF.

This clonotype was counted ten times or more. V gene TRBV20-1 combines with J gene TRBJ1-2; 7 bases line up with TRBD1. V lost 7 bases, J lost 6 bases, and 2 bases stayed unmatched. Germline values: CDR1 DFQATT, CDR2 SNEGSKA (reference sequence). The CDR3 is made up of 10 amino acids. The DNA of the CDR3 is TGCAGTGTTGACAGGGATGGCTACACCTTC. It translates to CSVDRDGYTF.

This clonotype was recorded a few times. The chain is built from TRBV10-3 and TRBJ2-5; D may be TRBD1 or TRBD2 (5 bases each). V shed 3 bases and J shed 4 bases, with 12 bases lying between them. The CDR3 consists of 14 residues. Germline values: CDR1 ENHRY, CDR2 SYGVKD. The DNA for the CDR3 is TGTGCCATCAGTGATACGGGGACGGGAGAGACCCAGTACTTC. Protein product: CAISDTGTGETQYF.

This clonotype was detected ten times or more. CDR3 bases: TGTGCCAGCAGCGTAAATAGCGGGAGGGCCACCGGGGAGCTGTTTTTT. This codes for CASSVNSGRATGELFF. The chain links TRBV9 to TRBJ2-2; TRBD2 aligns across 11 bases. J was trimmed by 4 bases and V by 1 base; bases with no gene match: 3. CDR3 length: 16 amino acids. Germline-derived CDR1 and CDR2 are SGDLS and YYNGEE.